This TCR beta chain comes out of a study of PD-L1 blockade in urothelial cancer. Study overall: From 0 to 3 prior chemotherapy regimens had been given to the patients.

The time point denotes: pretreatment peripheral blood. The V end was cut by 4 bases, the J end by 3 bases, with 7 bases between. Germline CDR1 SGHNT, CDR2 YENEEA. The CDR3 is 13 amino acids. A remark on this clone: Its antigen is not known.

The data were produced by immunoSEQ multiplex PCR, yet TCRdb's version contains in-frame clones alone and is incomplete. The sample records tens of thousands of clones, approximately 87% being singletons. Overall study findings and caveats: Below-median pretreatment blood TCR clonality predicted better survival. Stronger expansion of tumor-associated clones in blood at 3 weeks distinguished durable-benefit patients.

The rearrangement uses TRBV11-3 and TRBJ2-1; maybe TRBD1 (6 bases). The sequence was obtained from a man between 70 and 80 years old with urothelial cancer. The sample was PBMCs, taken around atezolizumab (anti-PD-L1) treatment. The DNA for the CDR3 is TGTGCCAGCAGCTCGGACAGCTACAATGAGCAGTTCTTC. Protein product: CASSSDSYNEQFF.